The 2 T cell receptor beta chains in this list originate from one sample, sequenced in a study of blood T cell repertoires in COVID-19. Libraries were prepared by immunoSEQ multiplex PCR; TCRdb keeps only in-frame clonotypes and omits some of them. The sample lists tens of thousands of clones; about nine tenths were seen once. The source material was peripheral blood. These receptors all come from a woman at least 80 years old with acute or convalescent COVID-19.

This chain links TRBV12-3 or TRBV12-4 with TRBJ2-1; TRBD2 matches at 8 bases. The ends lost 10 bases at V and 3 bases at J; junction bases unmatched: 5. CDR3 length: 13 residues. The CDR3 DNA sequence: TGTGCCACCCGGGGGGGCAACTACAATGAGCAGTTCTTC. Translated: CATRGGNYNEQFF.

The sample holds a few counts of this clone. V and J are TRBV10-3 and TRBJ1-5; D unresolved. The CDR3 contains 13 residues. The germline V gene encodes CDR1 ENHRY and CDR2 SYGVKD. With 0 bases removed from V and 11 bases from J, the gap between germline ends came to 11 bases. The CDR3 DNA follows: TGTGCCATCAGTGAGTCCCCCGCAGCGGCCCAGCATTTT. Translated: CAISESPAAAQHF.